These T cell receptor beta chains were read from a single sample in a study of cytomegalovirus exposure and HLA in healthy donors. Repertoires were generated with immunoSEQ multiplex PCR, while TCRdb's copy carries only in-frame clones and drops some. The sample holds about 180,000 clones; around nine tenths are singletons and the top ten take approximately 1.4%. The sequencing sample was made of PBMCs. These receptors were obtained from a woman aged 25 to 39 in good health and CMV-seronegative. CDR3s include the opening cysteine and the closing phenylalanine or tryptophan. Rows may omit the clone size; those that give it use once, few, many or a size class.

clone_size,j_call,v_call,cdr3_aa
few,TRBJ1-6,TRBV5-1,CASSLEGRGNNSPLHF
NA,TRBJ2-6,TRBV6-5,CASSYGTGTGANVLTF
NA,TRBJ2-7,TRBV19,CASSISGNSEQYF
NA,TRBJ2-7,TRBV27,CASSSGLAAYEQYF
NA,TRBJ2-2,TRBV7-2,CASSLELATGELFF
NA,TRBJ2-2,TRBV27,CASSPGAGRVWNTGELFF
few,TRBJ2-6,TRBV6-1,CASSERASGANVLTF
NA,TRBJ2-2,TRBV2,CASSTPRGGSNTGELFF
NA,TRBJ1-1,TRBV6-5,CASSPFPVENTEAFF
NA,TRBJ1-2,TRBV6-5,CASSSGTGGNGYTF
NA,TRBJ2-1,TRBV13,CASSYTGQEQFF
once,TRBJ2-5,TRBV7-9,CASSLMRAEQETQYF
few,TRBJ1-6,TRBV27,CASSPGTGNSPLHF
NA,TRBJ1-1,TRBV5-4,CASRSGTGHTEAFF
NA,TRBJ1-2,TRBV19,CASSIDGVYGYTF
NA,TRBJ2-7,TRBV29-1,CSVQLGQGYSYEQYF
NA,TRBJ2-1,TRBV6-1,CASNPTGSSYNEQFF
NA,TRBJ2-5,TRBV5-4,CASSLRPSGVETQYF
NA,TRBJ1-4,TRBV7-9,CASSLEQGAPREKLFF
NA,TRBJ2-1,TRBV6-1,CASSFEAGGYNEQFF
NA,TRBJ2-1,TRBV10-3,CAISDRDKPYNEQFF
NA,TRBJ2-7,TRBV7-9,CASSLAQAGPYEQYF
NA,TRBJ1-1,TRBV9,CASSVDRGPDTEAFF
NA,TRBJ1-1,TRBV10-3,CAISDRGTEAFF
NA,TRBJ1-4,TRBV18,CASSPVYGVANEKLFF
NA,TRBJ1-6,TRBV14,CASSQNRGNNSPLHF
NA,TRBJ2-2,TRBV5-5,CASSLAPANTGELFF